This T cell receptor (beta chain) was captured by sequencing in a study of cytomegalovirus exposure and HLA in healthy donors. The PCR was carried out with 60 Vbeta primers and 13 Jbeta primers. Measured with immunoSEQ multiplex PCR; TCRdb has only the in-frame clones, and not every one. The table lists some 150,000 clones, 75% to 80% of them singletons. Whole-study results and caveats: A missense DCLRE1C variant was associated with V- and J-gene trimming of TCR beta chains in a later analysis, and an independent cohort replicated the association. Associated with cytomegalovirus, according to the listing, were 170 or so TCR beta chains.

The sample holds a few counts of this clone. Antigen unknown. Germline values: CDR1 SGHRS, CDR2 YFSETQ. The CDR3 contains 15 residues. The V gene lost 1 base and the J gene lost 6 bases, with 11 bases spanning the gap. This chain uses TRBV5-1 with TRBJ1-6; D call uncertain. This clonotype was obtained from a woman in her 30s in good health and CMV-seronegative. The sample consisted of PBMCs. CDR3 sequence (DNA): TGCGCCAGCAGCTTGACAGATGGCCTTAATTCACCCCTCCACTTT. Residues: CASSLTDGLNSPLHF.